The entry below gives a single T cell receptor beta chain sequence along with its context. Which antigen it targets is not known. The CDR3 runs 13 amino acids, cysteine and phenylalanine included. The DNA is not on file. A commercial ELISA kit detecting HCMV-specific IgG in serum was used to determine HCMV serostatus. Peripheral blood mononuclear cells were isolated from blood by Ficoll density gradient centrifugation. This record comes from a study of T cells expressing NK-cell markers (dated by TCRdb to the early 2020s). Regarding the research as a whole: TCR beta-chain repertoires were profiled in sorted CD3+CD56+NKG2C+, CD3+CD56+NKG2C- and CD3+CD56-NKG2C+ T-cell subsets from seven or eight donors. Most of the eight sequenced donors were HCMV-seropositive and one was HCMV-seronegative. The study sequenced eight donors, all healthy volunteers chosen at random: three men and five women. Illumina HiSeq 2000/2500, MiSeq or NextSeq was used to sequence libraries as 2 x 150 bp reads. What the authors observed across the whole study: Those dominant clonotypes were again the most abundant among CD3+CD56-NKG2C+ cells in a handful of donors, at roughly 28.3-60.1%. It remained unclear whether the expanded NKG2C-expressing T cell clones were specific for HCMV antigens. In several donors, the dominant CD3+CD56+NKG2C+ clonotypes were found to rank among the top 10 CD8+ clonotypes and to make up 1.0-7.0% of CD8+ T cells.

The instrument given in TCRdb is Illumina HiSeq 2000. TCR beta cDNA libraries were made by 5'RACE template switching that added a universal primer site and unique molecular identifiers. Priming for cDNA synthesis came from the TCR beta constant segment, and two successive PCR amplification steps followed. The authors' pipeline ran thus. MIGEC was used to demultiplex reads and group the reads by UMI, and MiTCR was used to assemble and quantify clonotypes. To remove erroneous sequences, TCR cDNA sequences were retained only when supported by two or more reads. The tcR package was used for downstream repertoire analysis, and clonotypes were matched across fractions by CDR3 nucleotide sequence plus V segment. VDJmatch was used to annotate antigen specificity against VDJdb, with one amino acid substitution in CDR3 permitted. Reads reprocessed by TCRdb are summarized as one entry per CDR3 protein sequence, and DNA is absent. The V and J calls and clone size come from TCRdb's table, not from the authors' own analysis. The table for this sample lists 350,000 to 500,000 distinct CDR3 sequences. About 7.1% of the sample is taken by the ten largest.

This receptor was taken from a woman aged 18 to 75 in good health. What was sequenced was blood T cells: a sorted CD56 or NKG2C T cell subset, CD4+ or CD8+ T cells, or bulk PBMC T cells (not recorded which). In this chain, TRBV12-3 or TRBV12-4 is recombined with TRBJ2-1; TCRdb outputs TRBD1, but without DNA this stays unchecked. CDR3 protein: CASSLGRGDEQFF.